The clone carrying this T cell receptor beta chain has ten or more counts. This sample was included in a study of patients and donors after allogeneic stem cell transplantation. TCRdb independently ran MiXCR on the RT-PCR reads; one entry per CDR3 protein. Of around 31,000 distinct CDR3 sequences in the sample, about 6.5% are singletons; the top ten hold about 32%. The CDR3 consists of 13 residues. Trimming removed 1 base at V and 14 bases at J, with 12 bases between. CDR1 MNHNY and CDR2 SVGAGI come from the germline V gene (reference sequence). The sample taken for sequencing was blood, either unsorted or a sorted T cell fraction (not recorded which). V usage is TRBV6-6 and J usage is TRBJ1-6, with D tentatively TRBD1 (6 bases). The source is a human donor who was either an allogeneic HSCT recipient or a stem cell or donor lymphocyte infusion donor (not recorded which). It is not recorded whose cells these are; they may come from a transplant donor. CDR3 in DNA: TGTGCCAGCAGTTACTGGACAGCTCAATCCCTCCACTTT. Translation gives CASSYWTAQSLHF.